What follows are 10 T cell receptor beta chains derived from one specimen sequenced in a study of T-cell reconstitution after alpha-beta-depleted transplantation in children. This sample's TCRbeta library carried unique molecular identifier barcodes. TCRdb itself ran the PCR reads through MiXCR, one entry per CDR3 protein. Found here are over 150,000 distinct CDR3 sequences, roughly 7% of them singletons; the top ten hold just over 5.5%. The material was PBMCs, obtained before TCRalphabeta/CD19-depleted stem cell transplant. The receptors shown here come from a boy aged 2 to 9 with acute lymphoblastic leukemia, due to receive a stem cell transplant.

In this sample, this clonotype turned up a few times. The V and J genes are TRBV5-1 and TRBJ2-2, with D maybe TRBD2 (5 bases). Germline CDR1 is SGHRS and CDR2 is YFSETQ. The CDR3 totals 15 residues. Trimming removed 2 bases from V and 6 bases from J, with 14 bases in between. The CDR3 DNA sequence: TGCGCCAGCAGCTTCGGGGATAGCTGGTCCGGGGAGCTGTTTTTT. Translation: CASSFGDSWSGELFF.

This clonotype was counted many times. In DNA, the CDR3 is TGTGCCAGCGTCTTCAGGGTACGAAATCAGCCCCAGCATTTT. Translated: CASVFRVRNQPQHF. The chain is built from TRBV28 and TRBJ1-5, with D possibly being TRBD1 (5 bases). The CDR3 totals 14 residues. The V gene lost 8 bases and the J gene lost 4 bases, with 15 bases spanning the gap. Per the germline V gene, CDR1 is MDHEN and CDR2 is SYDVKM.

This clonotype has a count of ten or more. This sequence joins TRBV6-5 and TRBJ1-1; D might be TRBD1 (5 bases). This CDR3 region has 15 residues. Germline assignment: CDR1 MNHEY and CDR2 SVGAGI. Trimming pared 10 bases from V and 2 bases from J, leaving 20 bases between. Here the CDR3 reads CATQEFRELNTEAFF. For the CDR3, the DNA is TGTGCCACCCAAGAATTCAGGGAGCTTAACACTGAAGCTTTCTTT.

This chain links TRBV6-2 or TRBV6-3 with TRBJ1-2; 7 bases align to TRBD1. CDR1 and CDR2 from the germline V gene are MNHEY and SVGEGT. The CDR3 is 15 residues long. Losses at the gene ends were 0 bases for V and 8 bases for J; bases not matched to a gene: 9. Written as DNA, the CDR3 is TGTGCCAGCAGTTACTCGAGAGGGGGCGGTGAAGGCTACACCTTC. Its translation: CASSYSRGGGEGYTF.

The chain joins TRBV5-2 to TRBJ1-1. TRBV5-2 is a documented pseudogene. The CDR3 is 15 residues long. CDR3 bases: TGTGCCATCGGCCCCTGGACAAACGGGTACACTGAAGCTTTCTTT. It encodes CAIGPWTNGYTEAFF.

CDR3 bases: TGTGCCAGCAGCTCCCTGACAGGGGAGTATGGCTACACCTTC. This encodes CASSSLTGEYGYTF. The V call is TRBV7-2, the J call TRBJ1-2; 8 nucleotides line up with TRBD1. The CDR3 consists of 14 residues. J gave up 5 bases and V 4 bases, and 6 bases lay outside the gene matches. CDR1 and CDR2 (germline): SGHTA, FQGNSA.

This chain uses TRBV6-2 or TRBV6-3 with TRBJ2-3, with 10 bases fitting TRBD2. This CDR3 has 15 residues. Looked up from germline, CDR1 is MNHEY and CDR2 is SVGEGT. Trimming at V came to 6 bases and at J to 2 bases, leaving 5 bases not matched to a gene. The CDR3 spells CASSLLAGNTDTQYF. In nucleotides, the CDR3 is TGTGCCAGCAGCCTACTAGCGGGAAACACAGATACGCAGTATTTT.

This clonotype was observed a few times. The CDR3 sequence is CASSPLRQDTQYF. The CDR3 DNA reads TGTGCCAGCAGTCCCCTGCGTCAGGATACGCAGTATTTT. The chain has TRBV7-6 and TRBJ2-3; unclear D gene. Germline V lookup: CDR1 SGHVS, CDR2 FNYEAQ. This CDR3 has 13 amino acids. Trimming shortened V by 6 bases and J by 6 bases, and 13 bases separated the two germline ends. The full variable domain, rest sourced from reference TRBV7-6 and TRBJ2-3, is GAGVSQSPRYKVTKRGQDVALRCDPISGHVSLYWYRQALGQGPEFLTYFNYEAQQDKSGLPNDRFSAERPEGSISTLTIQRTEQRDSAMYRCASSPLRQDTQYFGPGTRLTVL.

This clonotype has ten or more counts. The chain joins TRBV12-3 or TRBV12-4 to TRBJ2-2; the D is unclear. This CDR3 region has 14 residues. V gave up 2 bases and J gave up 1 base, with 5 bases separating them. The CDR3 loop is CASSLLVNTGELFF. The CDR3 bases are TGTGCCAGCAGTTTACTAGTGAACACCGGGGAGCTGTTTTTT.

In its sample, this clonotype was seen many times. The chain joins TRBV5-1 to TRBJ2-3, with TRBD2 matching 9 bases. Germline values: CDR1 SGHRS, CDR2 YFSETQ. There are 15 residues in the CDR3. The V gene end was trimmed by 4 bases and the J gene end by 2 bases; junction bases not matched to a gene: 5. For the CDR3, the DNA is TGCGCCAGCAGCGAACGGACTAGCGACACAGATACGCAGTATTTT. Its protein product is CASSERTSDTDTQYF.